The source of this TCR beta chain is a study of CD8 T cells in ankylosing spondylitis. In regard to this clonotype: One junction end disagrees with the germline gene, perhaps due to a read error.

MiXCR, run by TCRdb on the 5' RACE reads, gives a single entry per CDR3 protein. Of 250,000 to 350,000 distinct CDR3 sequences listed, around 20% are singletons. Per the germline V gene, CDR1 is LGHNA and CDR2 is YNFKEQ. This CDR3 is built from 13 residues. Material: blood, either unsorted or a sorted T cell fraction (not recorded which). The V call is TRBV4-2, the J call TRBJ2-1; D is undetermined. This clonotype was sampled from a male donor with ankylosing spondylitis or in good health (not recorded which). The CDR3 protein is CASSHSSYHEQFF. For the CDR3, the DNA is TGTGCCAGCAGCCATAGCTCCTACCATGAGCAGTTCTTC.